Listed below are T cell receptor beta chains from one sample, sequenced in a study of long-term antiretroviral therapy in people with HIV. Clones were sequenced by immunoSEQ multiplex PCR, and TCRdb holds only the in-frame ones, with some missing. This sample has about 5,600 clones, with around 78% found just once. The sample in question was unsorted PBMCs, obtained 1.8 years before starting antiretroviral therapy. The receptors were sampled from a man aged 40-49 years with HIV. Each CDR3 is given with its conserved first and last residue.

CDR3 | V
CAWSLGVGNTGELFF | TRBV30
CASSRQGLSQPQHF | TRBV2
CASRDSRYTIYF | TRBV28
CASRPGLQARETQYF | TRBV19
CASSLSRGQLIYEQYF | TRBV27
CASSTGDNYGYTF | TRBV2
CAWRTGAAVWNTEAFF | TRBV30
CASSLGQGAVTEAFF | TRBV7-2
CASSSQIYNEQFF | TRBV19
CASSVAGAGNTIYF | TRBV9
CASSLDYNEQFF | TRBV4-3
CASSSRAQGAGNTIYF | TRBV27
CASSPLLGNTGELFF | TRBV7-2
CASSPRTYEQYF | TRBV7-9
CASSFLRSTDTQYF | TRBV19
CAISESTGRSAGYTF | TRBV10-3
CASSIGIAEAFF | TRBV19
CASRYRGNQPQHF | TRBV19
CASKGGSGYEQYF | TRBV19
CASSPSTSGRDEQFF | TRBV28
CASSLHRGSSTDTQYF | TRBV11-3
CASSQAAPGEQYF | TRBV4-3
CASSQDYNRGSEQFF | TRBV14
CATNPKDSVDTQYF | TRBV15
CASSLGTSGYNEQFF | TRBV7-6
CASGGRDPGGYGYTF | TRBV28
CASRRDTQTGELFF | TRBV19
CANRRGGSNQPQHF | TRBV28
CASSLVGQETQYF | TRBV5-1
CASRARVGDTQYF | TRBV9
CASSLTDRGGREQYF | TRBV5-4
CASSLIRTSERGRGETQYF | TRBV7-3
CASSLAGQQGTQYF | TRBV5-1
CASIPDREDGYTF | TRBV2
CASTSGPSTDTQYF | TRBV19
CASSLGQGAHPNYGYTF | TRBV5-1
CASSLGWNTEAFF | TRBV27
CASGGLAGSSGELFF | TRBV5-1
CASSADRGGSWEQYF | TRBV9
CASRKQGGVNTGELFF | TRBV28
CASRRGGEETQYF | TRBV27
CASSLDFWASGRTDTQYF | TRBV7-9